Listed here are 5 T cell receptor beta chains from one sample, sequenced in a study of shared clonotypes between healthy human individuals. Data came from immunoSEQ multiplex PCR; TCRdb stores just in-frame clones and leaves some out. The table includes about 1 million clones, approximately 78% detected once. The sequenced sample was memory CD4+ T cells from PBMCs. Subset denoted: CD45RA-negative fraction. The receptors derive from a man between 18 and 29 years old in good health. Some clones in this sample may be carry-over from other donors' samples.

This clone was picked up a small number of times. The rearrangement links TRBV4-2 to TRBJ1-3; tentative D call: TRBD1 (5 bases). Germline CDR1 reads LGHNA; CDR2 reads YNFKEQ. The CDR3 covers 16 residues. V was pared by 3 bases and J by 0 bases, with 12 bases between. The CDR3 protein is CASSQAGLGSGNTIYF. DNA for the CDR3: TGTGCCAGCAGCCAGGCAGGGCTAGGCTCTGGAAACACCATATATTTT.

This chain connects TRBV7-7 to TRBJ2-1, with a tentative D call TRBD1 (5 bases). The CDR3 has 13 residues. Trimming removed 5 bases at V and 4 bases at J, with 9 bases between. Germline values: CDR1 SSHAT, CDR2 FNYEAQ (reference sequence). The CDR3 here is CASSPGWYNEQFF. The CDR3, as DNA: TGTGCCAGCAGCCCAGGGTGGTACAATGAGCAGTTCTTC.

Regarding this clone: Distinct nucleotide sequences in the sample also encode this CDR3. V and J are TRBV5-1 and TRBJ2-7, with 7 bases aligning to TRBD2. CDR3 size: 13 residues. V dropped 2 bases and J dropped 4; count of bases not matched to a gene: 3. Germline CDR1 is SGHRS and CDR2 is YFSETQ. The CDR3 spells CASSFSGSYEQYF. DNA for the CDR3: TGCGCCAGCAGCTTTAGCGGGTCTTACGAGCAGTACTTC. The variable domain in full, completed from reference TRBV5-1 and TRBJ2-7, reads KAGVTQTPRYLIKTRGQQVTLSCSPISGHRSVSWYQQTPGQGLQFLFEYFSETQRNKGNFPGRFSGRQFSNSRSEMNVSTLELGDSALYLCASSFSGSYEQYFGPGTRLTVT.

The rearrangement links TRBV5-4 to TRBJ2-1, with D perhaps being TRBD1 or TRBD2 (5 bases each). Trimming took off 4 bases at V and 13 bases at J, with 21 bases between the two ends. The CDR3 sequence is 14 residues long. Germline-derived CDR1 and CDR2 are SGHNT and YYREEE (reference sequence). The CDR3 sequence is CASSPGTGGLAQFF. The CDR3 DNA reads TGTGCCAGCAGCCCTGGGACGGGCGGACTGGCACAGTTCTTC.

This clone occurred a few times. This chain joins TRBV28 and TRBJ2-7; the D call may be TRBD1 or TRBD2 (5 bases each). V lost 10 bases to trimming and J lost 6 bases, with 13 bases between them. The CDR3 covers 11 residues. Germline V gene lookup returns CDR1 MDHEN and CDR2 SYDVKM. The CDR3: CATLGVREQYF. In nucleotides, the CDR3 is TGTGCCACCCTGGGGGTTCGCGAGCAGTACTTC.